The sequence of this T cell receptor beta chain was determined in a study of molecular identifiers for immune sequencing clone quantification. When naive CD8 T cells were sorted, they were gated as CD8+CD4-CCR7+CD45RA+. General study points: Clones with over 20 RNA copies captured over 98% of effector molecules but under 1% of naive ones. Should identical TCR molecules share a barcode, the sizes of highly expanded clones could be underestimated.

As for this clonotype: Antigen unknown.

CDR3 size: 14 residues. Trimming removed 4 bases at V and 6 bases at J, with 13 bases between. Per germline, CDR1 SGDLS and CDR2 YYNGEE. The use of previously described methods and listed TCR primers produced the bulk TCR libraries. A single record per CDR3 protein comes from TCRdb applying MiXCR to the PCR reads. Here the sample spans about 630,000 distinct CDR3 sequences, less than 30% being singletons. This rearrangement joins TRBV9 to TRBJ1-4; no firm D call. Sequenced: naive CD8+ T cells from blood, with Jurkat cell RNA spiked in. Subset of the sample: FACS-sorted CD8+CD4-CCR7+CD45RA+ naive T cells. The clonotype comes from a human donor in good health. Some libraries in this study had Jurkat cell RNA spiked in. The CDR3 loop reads CASSTTAVDEKLFF. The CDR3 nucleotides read TGTGCCAGCAGCACGACGGCGGTGGATGAAAAACTGTTTTTT.